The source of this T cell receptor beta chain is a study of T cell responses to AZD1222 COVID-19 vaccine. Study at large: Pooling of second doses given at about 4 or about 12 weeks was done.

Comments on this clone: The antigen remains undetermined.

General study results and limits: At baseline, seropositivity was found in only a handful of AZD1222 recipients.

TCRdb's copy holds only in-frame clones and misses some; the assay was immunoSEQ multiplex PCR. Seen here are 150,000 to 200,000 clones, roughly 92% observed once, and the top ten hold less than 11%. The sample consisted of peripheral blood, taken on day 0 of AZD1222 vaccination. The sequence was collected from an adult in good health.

The CDR3 here is CAWSITGTDTQYF. The CDR3 DNA reads TGTGCCTGGAGTATTACAGGCACAGATACGCAGTATTTT. J is TRBJ2-3 and V is TRBV30; D is ambiguous. The CDR3 has 13 residues. V lost 2 bases to trimming and J lost 1 base, with 7 bases between them. The V gene's germline CDR1 is GTSNPN and CDR2 SVGIG (reference sequence).